These 13 T cell receptor beta chains share one sample of origin, sequenced in a study of T cells in Graves' hyperthyroidism and ophthalmopathy. From RNA transcripts, TCR beta CDR3 regions were amplified. HTBI primers drove first-round RT-PCR of the TCR CDR3. TCRdb processed the multiplex PCR reads anew with MiXCR; each CDR3 protein has one entry. The sample lists 500,000 to 650,000 distinct CDR3 sequences, around 13% seen once, with about 12% in the top ten. The sequencing sample was made of blood. Receptors originate from a woman between 45 and 65 years old with Graves' ophthalmopathy.

This rearrangement joins TRBV20-1 to TRBJ1-1; D is unclear. V lost 3 bases, J lost 0 bases, and 8 bases lay in between. This CDR3 contains 13 residues. From germline, CDR1 is DFQATT and CDR2 SNEGSKA (reference sequence). Here the CDR3 reads CSARSRMNTEAFF. The CDR3 region has the DNA TGCAGTGCTAGGTCGCGGATGAACACTGAAGCTTTCTTT.

This clonotype was detected only a few times. V and J are TRBV10-3 and TRBJ2-3; D is ambiguous. Trimming removed 4 bases at V and 0 bases at J, with 8 bases between. CDR3 length: 14 residues. CDR1 and CDR2 (germline): ENHRY, SYGVKD. The CDR3: CAISAPSSTDTQYF. The CDR3 DNA sequence: TGTGCCATCAGTGCCCCCAGCAGCACAGATACGCAGTATTTT.

This clonotype showed up many times. The chain couples TRBV5-1 to TRBJ2-7, with a tentative D call TRBD2 (6 bases). The CDR3 loop spans 14 amino acids. V was shortened by 3 bases and J by 5 bases, with 15 bases between the two germline ends. Germline V gene lookup returns CDR1 SGHRS and CDR2 YFSETQ. The DNA for the CDR3 is TGCGCCAGCAGCTCAACAGAGGAGGGCGACGAGCAGTACTTC. Translating it yields CASSSTEEGDEQYF.

This clonotype was counted at least ten times. The chain is built from TRBV7-2 and TRBJ1-2; D unresolved. Trimming removed 1 base at V and 4 bases at J, with 10 bases between. CDR3 length: 14 residues. Germline V gene sequence: CDR1 SGHTA, CDR2 FQGNSA. The CDR3 sequence: CASSLDSGTYGYTF. The CDR3 region has the DNA TGTGCCAGCAGCTTAGATTCCGGAACCTATGGCTACACCTTC. Filled out from reference TRBV7-2 and TRBJ1-2, the complete variable domain reads GAGVSQSPSNKVTEKGKDVELRCDPISGHTALYWYRQSLGQGLEFLIYFQGNSAPDKSGLPSDRFSAERTGGSVSTLTIQRTQQEDSAVYLCASSLDSGTYGYTFGSGTRLTVV.

In this sample, this clonotype turned up once. The rearrangement joins TRBV27 to TRBJ2-7; tentatively, D is TRBD1 (6 bases). Trimming removed 11 bases from V and 3 bases from J, with 14 bases in between. The CDR3 runs to 12 residues. Germline V gene lookup returns CDR1 MNHEY and CDR2 SMNVEV (reference sequence). In DNA, the CDR3 is TGTGCCTCCAGGGGACCCTACTACGAGCAGTACTTC. Amino acids: CASRGPYYEQYF.

This rearrangement joins TRBV28 to TRBJ1-2; unclear D gene. The CDR3 runs to 13 residues. Looked up from germline, CDR1 is MDHEN and CDR2 is SYDVKM. The V gene lost 7 bases and the J gene lost 0 bases, with 9 bases spanning the gap. The CDR3 sequence is CASTESTNYGYTF. CDR3 nucleotides: TGTGCCAGCACCGAATCCACTAACTATGGCTACACCTTC.

This clonotype was counted between two and nine times. A read error may explain this, as a much larger clone is one base away. The chain carries TRBV18 and TRBJ1-2; D perhaps matches TRBD1 (6 bases). The CDR3 is 14 residues long. The germline V and J ends were trimmed by 6 bases and 8 bases, with 19 bases remaining between them. The germline gives CDR1 KGHSH, CDR2 LQKENI. The CDR3 region is CASSPDRQSRGYTF. The CDR3 nucleotides are TGTGCCAGCTCCCCCGACAGGCAATCTCGGGGCTACACCTTC. The variable domain in full, completed from reference TRBV18 and TRBJ1-2, reads NAGVMQNPRHLVRRRGQEARLRCSPMKGHSHVYWYRQLPEEGLKFMVYLQKENIIDESGMPKERFSAEFPKEGPSILRIQQVVRGDSAAYFCASSPDRQSRGYTFGSGTRLTVV.

This clonotype was seen repeatedly, ten times or more. This chain connects TRBV7-3 to TRBJ2-3, with TRBD2 matching over 11 bases. The CDR3 is 15 residues long. J gave up 1 base and V 3 bases, and 0 bases lay outside the gene matches. The germline CDR1 and CDR2 sequences are SGHTA and FQGTGA. This CDR3 reads CASSFSGRGTDTQYF. The CDR3, as DNA: TGTGCCAGCAGCTTTAGCGGGAGGGGCACAGATACGCAGTATTTT.

In this sample, this clonotype turned up many times. V usage is TRBV12-3 or TRBV12-4 and J usage is TRBJ1-2, with D hard to call. This CDR3 contains 13 residues. Trimming took 2 bases from V and 4 from J, leaving 8 bases between them. DNA for the CDR3: TGTGCCAGCAGTTTAATACCGGTCTATGGCTACACCTTC. Its translation is CASSLIPVYGYTF.

This clonotype has more than one count but fewer than ten. This rearrangement joins TRBV12-5 to TRBJ1-3, with no clear D. Germline V CDR1 and CDR2: LGHNT, FRNRAP. The germline V and J ends were trimmed by 7 bases and 2 bases, with 6 bases remaining between them. The CDR3 is 12 amino acids. The CDR3 bases are TGTGCTAGTGCCGATGCTGGAAACACCATATATTTT. It yields the protein CASADAGNTIYF.

This clonotype was observed a single time. CDR3 coding DNA: TGTGCCAGCAGTCGTGGACTGTTTTTT. Translated, it gives CASSRGLFF. This chain uses TRBV27 with TRBJ1-4; no definite D call. From germline, CDR1 is MNHEY and CDR2 SMNVEV (reference sequence). CDR3 length equals 9 residues. V was cut by 5 bases and J by 13 bases, with 5 bases left in between. Drawing the rest from reference TRBV27 and TRBJ1-4, the complete variable domain is EAQVTQNPRYLITVTGKKLTVTCSQNMNHEYMSWYRQDPGLGLRQIYYSMNVEVTDKGDVPEGYKVSRKEKRNFPLILESPSPNQTSLYFCASSRGLFFGSGTQLSVL.

This clonotype was recorded many times. The J gene is TRBJ2-1, the V gene TRBV2; no reliable D call. The CDR3 covers 10 residues. Germline V CDR1 and CDR2: SNHLY, FYNNEI. V was shortened by 9 bases and J by 9 bases, with 9 bases between the two germline ends. For the CDR3, the DNA is TGTGCCAGTTCTCCGGCTGAGCAGTTCTTC. The encoded protein is CASSPAEQFF.

There are a few counts of this clonotype. Given a much more abundant clone one base away, this may be a read error. The chain combines TRBV11-1 with TRBJ2-5; D call uncertain. The CDR3 is made up of 13 amino acids. Germline V gene sequence: CDR1 SGHAT, CDR2 FQDESV (reference sequence). V lost 2 bases to trimming and J lost 5 bases, with 9 bases between them. The CDR3 reads CASSLRLVETQYF. CDR3 sequence (DNA): TGTGCCAGCAGCTTACGGCTAGTTGAGACCCAGTACTTC.